The sequence of this TCR beta chain was determined in a study of blood T cell repertoires in COVID-19. Study details: PBMCs, B-cell-depleted T cells, or T cells were the source of the cDNA or gDNA that made up the material.

The CDR3 extends over 15 amino acids. The V gene lost 5 bases and the J gene lost 3 bases, with 15 bases spanning the gap. Germline CDR1 reads MNHEY; CDR2 reads SMNVEV (reference sequence). Authors' processing steps: Amplification from reference gene primers served as the basis for estimated nucleated cell counts. Clones were sequenced by immunoSEQ multiplex PCR, and TCRdb holds only the in-frame ones, with some missing. The V and J calls and the clone size are those of that table, but D and trimming were determined from the DNA. The repertoire consists of 70,000 to 90,000 clones, with roughly 86% occurring once and the leading ten covering roughly 29%.

The chain has TRBV27 and TRBJ2-3; maybe TRBD2 (5 bases). This clonotype was obtained from a man in his forties or fifties with acute or convalescent COVID-19. The material sequenced was peripheral blood. The CDR3 loop is CASSPRTAGTDTQYF. In DNA form, the CDR3 reads TGTGCCAGCAGTCCTCGGACCGCGGGTACAGATACGCAGTATTTT.